The rows below give T cell receptor beta chains drawn from one sample of a study of blood T cells in healthy people across ages. TCRdb passed the 5' RACE reads through MiXCR, listing each CDR3 protein once. The repertoire includes roughly 1.4 million distinct CDR3 sequences, approximately 59% of them detected once, and under 8.5% sits in the top ten. Sequences were obtained from blood. Receptors were obtained from a man younger than 30 in good health. The CDR3 runs from the conserved cysteine through the conserved F or W. The order of the fields is J gene, V gene, D gene, clone size, CDR3 DNA, CDR3 protein. The D gene is left open where the match is weak. Part of the rows lack a size; the others show once, few, many or a class for expanded clones.

>TRBJ2-5|TRBV12-3/TRBV12-4|TRBD1|few
TGTGCCAGCACGGGACAGCAAGAGACCCAGTACTTC
CASTGQQETQYF
>TRBJ1-2|TRBV20-1|NA|once
TGCAGTGCTAGATACCGGGACGCGGCTAACTATGGCTACACCTTC
CSARYRDAANYGYTF
>TRBJ2-7|TRBV29-1|NA|NA
TGCAGCGTTGGGGACGGACTTCCCTACGAGCAGTACTTC
CSVGDGLPYEQYF
>TRBJ2-1|TRBV6-4|NA|NA
TGTGCCAGCAGTGACTCCACCTTTAATGAGCAGTTCTTC
CASSDSTFNEQFF
>TRBJ2-5|TRBV29-1|TRBD1|few
TGCAGCGCGGACAGGGTGAGAGAGACCCAGTACTTC
CSADRVRETQYF
>TRBJ1-2|TRBV29-1|NA|NA
TGCAGCGTGACAGGCGTTCTTAACTATGGCTACACCTTC
CSVTGVLNYGYTF
>TRBJ1-4|TRBV20-1|TRBD1|NA
TGCAGTGCACCCGACTCAGGGGGCCCTGAAAAACTGTTTTTT
CSAPDSGGPEKLFF
>TRBJ1-1|TRBV11-1|NA|NA
TGTGCCAGCAGCTTGAAAGTAGGCACCCACACTGAAGCTTTCTTT
CASSLKVGTHTEAFF
>TRBJ1-4|TRBV27|NA|few
TGTGCCAGCAGTCCTCCCCCGGGGGCGGGCGAAAAACTGTTTTTT
CASSPPPGAGEKLFF
>TRBJ2-1|TRBV5-1|NA|NA
TGCGCCAGCAGCTTCGGAACCCGGCTTCTCAATGAGCAGTTCTTC
CASSFGTRLLNEQFF
>TRBJ1-2|TRBV5-1|TRBD1|NA
TGCGCCAGCAGCTCCCGGGACAGGGACCCTCCTAACTATGGCTACACCTTC
CASSSRDRDPPNYGYTF
>TRBJ2-2|TRBV4-3|NA|once
TGCGCCAGCAGCCCCTTACCGGGGGGCCGTCGAACCGGGGAGCTGTTTTTT
CASSPLPGGRRTGELFF
>TRBJ1-1|TRBV6-1|NA|few
TGTGCCAGCAGTGATACAGGGTTTTTCAACACTGAAGCTTTCTTT
CASSDTGFFNTEAFF
>TRBJ2-2|TRBV28|NA|NA
TGTGCCAGCAGACCCACGACCGCGGAGCTGTTTTTT
CASRPTTAELFF
>TRBJ2-3|TRBV29-1|NA|NA
TGCAGCGTTGGGGTCGGACAGACTAGCACAGATACGCAGTATTTT
CSVGVGQTSTDTQYF
>TRBJ2-3|TRBV4-3|TRBD2|once
TGCGCCAGCAGCCAAGTTGGGGGAGCGGGGGGTTCAGATACGCAGTATTTT
CASSQVGGAGGSDTQYF
>TRBJ1-5|TRBV27|NA|NA
TGTGCCACCAGGCCCGCCGGGGACGCTCAGCCCCAGCATTTT
CATRPAGDAQPQHF
>TRBJ2-7|TRBV6-2/TRBV6-3|NA|NA
TGTGCCAGCAGTCCGACAGTAGGGGCCTACGAGCAGTACTTC
CASSPTVGAYEQYF
>TRBJ2-7|TRBV10-3|NA|NA
TGTGCCATCAGTGAGTCTGGCACCTCCTCCTTCTACGAGCAGTACTTC
CAISESGTSSFYEQYF
>TRBJ1-6|TRBV2|NA|NA
TGTGCCAGCAAGCAGGACAGCAGCTATAATTCACCCCTCCACTTT
CASKQDSSYNSPLHF
>TRBJ2-1|TRBV20-1|NA|NA
TGCAGTGCCCCAAGGTCGGAGGAGCAGTTCTTC
CSAPRSEEQFF
>TRBJ2-2|TRBV2|TRBD2|NA
TGTGCCAGCAGCGCCGGACTAGGTGATGGGGAGCTGTTTTTT
CASSAGLGDGELFF
>TRBJ1-2|TRBV7-2|NA|NA
TGTGCCAGCAGCCCCTACGGGACACGATCTCACTATGGCTACACCTTC
CASSPYGTRSHYGYTF
>TRBJ2-7|TRBV27|NA|NA
TGTGCCAGCAGTTTATCCCCGGATTACGAGCAGTACTTC
CASSLSPDYEQYF
>TRBJ2-1|TRBV6-2/TRBV6-3|TRBD2|NA
TGTGCCAGCAGTTTGACTAGCGGGGGGACTTATGAGCAGTTCTTC
CASSLTSGGTYEQFF
>TRBJ2-1|TRBV29-1|NA|few
TGCAGCGAAACCCCCAGGGTGGATGAGCAGTTCTTC
CSETPRVDEQFF
>TRBJ2-3|TRBV20-1|TRBD1|few
TGCAGTGCTCTTGGCAGGGGGCGGCCCGATACGCAGTATTTT
CSALGRGRPDTQYF
>TRBJ2-7|TRBV27|NA|few
TGTGCCACCGGGGGACACCGAATCTACGAGCAGTACTTC
CATGGHRIYEQYF
>TRBJ2-3|TRBV20-1|NA|NA
TGCAGTACTAGAGCTAGTTCCCCAGATACGCAGTATTTT
CSTRASSPDTQYF
>TRBJ2-7|TRBV7-8|NA|NA
TGTGCCAGCAGTTCCGGCTCCGCGTACGAGCAGTACTTC
CASSSGSAYEQYF
>TRBJ2-1|TRBV28|TRBD2|few
TGTGCCAGCAGTTTAAGCGGGGGACTAAATGAGCAGTTCTTC
CASSLSGGLNEQFF
>TRBJ2-7|TRBV4-1|TRBD1|few
TGCGCCAGCAGCCAAGATCTGGGGACAGGGCCCTCCTACGAGCAGTACTTC
CASSQDLGTGPSYEQYF
>TRBJ1-1|TRBV29-1|NA|once
TGCAGCGTTGACGTCCCGCCCAGGAACACTGAAGCTTTCTTT
CSVDVPPRNTEAFF
>TRBJ1-2|TRBV6-2/TRBV6-3|NA|NA
TGTGCCAGCAGACAAACAGGGAGCTATGGCTACACCTTC
CASRQTGSYGYTF
>TRBJ2-5|TRBV20-1|NA|few
TGCAGTGCTAGAGCTGGGTTCCAAGAGACCCAGTACTTC
CSARAGFQETQYF
>TRBJ2-5|TRBV10-3|TRBD1|NA
TGTGCCATCAGGATGGACAGGGAATCTGGAGGGACCCAGTACTTC
CAIRMDRESGGTQYF
>TRBJ1-5|TRBV27|TRBD1|NA
TGTGCCAGCCGTGGTCAGGGGGCCGGACAGCCCCAGCATTTT
CASRGQGAGQPQHF
>TRBJ2-5|TRBV29-1|NA|NA
TGCAGCGCAAGACTCCCCCAAGAGACCCAGCACTTC
CSARLPQETQHF
>TRBJ2-7|TRBV12-3/TRBV12-4|TRBD1|NA
TGTGCCAGCAGCCTGGACAGGGGGATGAAGTACGAGCAGTACTTC
CASSLDRGMKYEQYF
>TRBJ1-1|TRBV6-1|NA|NA
TGTGCCAGCAGTGGCGGGGCGCGCAGGTCTGAAGCTTTCTTT
CASSGGARRSEAFF
>TRBJ2-7|TRBV27|NA|NA
TGTGCCAGCAGTTTCATAGGGGAAAACGAGCAGTACTTC
CASSFIGENEQYF
>TRBJ2-7|TRBV5-1|NA|NA
TGCGCCAGCAGGCGGGACAACTACGAGCAGTACTTC
CASRRDNYEQYF
>TRBJ2-1|TRBV6-1|NA|few
TGTGCCAGCAGTGATAAGGTGGACGGCTACAATGAGCAGTTCTTC
CASSDKVDGYNEQFF
>TRBJ2-1|TRBV9|TRBD2|NA
TGTGCCAGCAGCGTAGTGGCGGGGGGCAGGGGATCCTACAATGAGCAGTTCTTC
CASSVVAGGRGSYNEQFF
>TRBJ2-1|TRBV20-1|TRBD2|NA
TGCAGTGCTAGAGGTCCTAGCGGGGGACCTGAGCAGTTCTTC
CSARGPSGGPEQFF
>TRBJ2-3|TRBV6-5|TRBD1|few
TGTGCCAGCAGACGCGACAGGGGCACAGATACGCAGTATTTT
CASRRDRGTDTQYF
>TRBJ2-1|TRBV4-2|TRBD2|NA
TGTGCCAGCAGCCAAGGACTAGCGCGACTAAGCTCCTACAATGAGCAGTTCTTC
CASSQGLARLSSYNEQFF
>TRBJ1-2|TRBV12-3/TRBV12-4|NA|NA
TGTGCCAGCGACTCCCGGGGGGCAAGCAACCACTATGGCTACACCTTC
CASDSRGASNHYGYTF
>TRBJ2-7|TRBV20-1|NA|NA
TGCAGTGCTAGATACAGAGGGCCGGGACGGTCACACAACGAGCAGTACTTC
CSARYRGPGRSHNEQYF
>TRBJ2-1|TRBV12-3/TRBV12-4|TRBD2|NA
TGTGCCAGCAGTCCTAGTCTAGCGGGGTCCTACAATGAGCAGTTCTTC
CASSPSLAGSYNEQFF
>TRBJ2-1|TRBV11-2|TRBD2|NA
TGTGCCAGCAGCTTACGCGGGGGGCCGGCCAATGAGCAGTTCTTC
CASSLRGGPANEQFF
>TRBJ2-1|TRBV27|TRBD2|NA
TGTGCCAGCAGTTTAGTGGGACTAGCGGGACATGAGCAGTTCTTC
CASSLVGLAGHEQFF
>TRBJ1-2|TRBV5-1|NA|NA
TGCGCCAGCAGCTTGGAGTCGGGGGAGGGCACCTTC
CASSLESGEGTF
>TRBJ1-1|TRBV12-3/TRBV12-4|NA|NA
TGTGCCAGCAACAGACAGTTCCTTTTGGGCACTGAAGCTTTCTTT
CASNRQFLLGTEAFF
>TRBJ2-3|TRBV29-1|NA|few
TGCAGCGTTGAGGGGTCCACTTTCACAGATACGCAGTATTTT
CSVEGSTFTDTQYF
>TRBJ2-1|TRBV6-1|NA|NA
TGTGCCACCCACATATCCCGGGACCGCAGTGGAGACAATGAGCAGTTCTTC
CATHISRDRSGDNEQFF
>TRBJ2-7|TRBV20-1|TRBD2|NA
TGCAGTGCTCCCCGTCGGTACATCGGACTAGCGGGAAGGACTAGGGAGCAGTACTTC
CSAPRRYIGLAGRTREQYF